What follows describes a single TCR beta chain. Antigen: not known. This entry belongs to a study of cytomegalovirus exposure and HLA in healthy donors. Whole-study results and caveats: There were a few CMV-associated chains whose specificity for CMV antigens was confirmed in vitro. The listing of 150 to 200 TCR beta chains classed them as cytomegalovirus-associated.

The length of the CDR3 is 15 residues. In germline, CDR1 is MNHNS, CDR2 SASEGT. V lost 7 bases to trimming and J lost 7 bases; unmatched junction nucleotides: 6. Clones were sequenced by immunoSEQ multiplex PCR, and TCRdb holds only the in-frame ones, with some missing. The table lists around 110,000 clones, 88% of them singletons. The source of this sequence is a woman aged 18-35 years in good health and CMV-seropositive. The gene calls are TRBV6-1 and TRBJ2-2; TRBD2 matches 13 bases. Sequenced input: PBMCs. The CDR3 loop reads CASTTTSGGVGELFF. The DNA for the CDR3 is TGTGCCAGCACGACCACTAGCGGGGGGGTCGGGGAGCTGTTTTTT.